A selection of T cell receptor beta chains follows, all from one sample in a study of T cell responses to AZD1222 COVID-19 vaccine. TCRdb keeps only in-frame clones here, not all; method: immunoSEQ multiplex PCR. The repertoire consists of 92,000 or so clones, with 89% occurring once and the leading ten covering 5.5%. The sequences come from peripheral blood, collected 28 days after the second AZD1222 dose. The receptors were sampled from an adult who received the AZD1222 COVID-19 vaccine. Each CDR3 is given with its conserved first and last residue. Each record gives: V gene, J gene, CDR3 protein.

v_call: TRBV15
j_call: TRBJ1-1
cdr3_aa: CATSRGTGAPAFF

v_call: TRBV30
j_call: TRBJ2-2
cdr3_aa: CAWSDWVAWLSAGELFF

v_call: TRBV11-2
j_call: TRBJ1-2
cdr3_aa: CASSLDTGFGARGYTF

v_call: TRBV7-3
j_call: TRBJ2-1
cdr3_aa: CASSTGTSGGLWDEQFF

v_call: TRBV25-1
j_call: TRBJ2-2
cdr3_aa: CASTTGSGELFF

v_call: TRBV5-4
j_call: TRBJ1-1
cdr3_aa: CASRAQGNTEAFF

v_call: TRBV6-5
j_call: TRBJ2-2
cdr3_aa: CASRSDSYRGELFF

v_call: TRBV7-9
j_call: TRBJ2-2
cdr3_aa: CASNPATGELFF

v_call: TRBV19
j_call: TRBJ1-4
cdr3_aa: CASRDRVLEKLFF

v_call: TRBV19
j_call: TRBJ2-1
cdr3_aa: CASNEGNEQFF

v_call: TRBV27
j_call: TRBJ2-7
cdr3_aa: CASSLQGRTPLPYEQYF

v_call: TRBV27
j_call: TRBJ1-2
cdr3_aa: CASSFTQTGHGYTF

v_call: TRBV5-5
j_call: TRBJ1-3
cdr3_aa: CASSLGATGPSGNTIYF

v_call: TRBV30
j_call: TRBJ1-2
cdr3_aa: CAWSVIGLGGYTF

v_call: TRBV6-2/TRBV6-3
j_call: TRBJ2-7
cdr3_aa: CASSYSRGSSYEQYF

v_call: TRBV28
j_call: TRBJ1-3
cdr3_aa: CASRRTGGLTIYF

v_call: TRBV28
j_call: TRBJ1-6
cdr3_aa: CASSLYQGLDGNSPLHF

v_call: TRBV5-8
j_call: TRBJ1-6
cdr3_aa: CASSLVSGLTPLHF

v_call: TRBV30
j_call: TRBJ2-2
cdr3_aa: CASQGAPGELFF

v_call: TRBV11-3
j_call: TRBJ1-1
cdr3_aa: CASSLGGINTEAFF

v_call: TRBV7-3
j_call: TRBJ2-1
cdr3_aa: CASSFVAGDYNEQFF

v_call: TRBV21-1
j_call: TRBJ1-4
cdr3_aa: CASSKGSIWAGCNEKLFF

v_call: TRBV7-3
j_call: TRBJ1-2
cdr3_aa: CASSSQGAIYGYTF

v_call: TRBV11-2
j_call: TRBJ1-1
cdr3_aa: CASSPPHGPDGEAFF

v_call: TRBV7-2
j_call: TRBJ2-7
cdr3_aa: CASSLVVFEQYF

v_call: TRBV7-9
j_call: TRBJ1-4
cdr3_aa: CASNSGVVGEKLFF

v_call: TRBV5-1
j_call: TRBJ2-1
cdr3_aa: CASRSPGRDYNEQFF

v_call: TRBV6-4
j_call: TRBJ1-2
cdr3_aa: CASKRKDDRGYGYTF

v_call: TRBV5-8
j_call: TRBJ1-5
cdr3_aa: CASSSFGFNQPQHF

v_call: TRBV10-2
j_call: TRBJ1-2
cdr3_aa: CASSDRQGAPNNYGYTF

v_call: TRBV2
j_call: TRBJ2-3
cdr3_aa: CASSNLGTDTQYF

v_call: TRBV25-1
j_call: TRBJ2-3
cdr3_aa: CASSVWGTDTQYF

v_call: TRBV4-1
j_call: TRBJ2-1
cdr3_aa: CASSSWTSGGSSNEQFF